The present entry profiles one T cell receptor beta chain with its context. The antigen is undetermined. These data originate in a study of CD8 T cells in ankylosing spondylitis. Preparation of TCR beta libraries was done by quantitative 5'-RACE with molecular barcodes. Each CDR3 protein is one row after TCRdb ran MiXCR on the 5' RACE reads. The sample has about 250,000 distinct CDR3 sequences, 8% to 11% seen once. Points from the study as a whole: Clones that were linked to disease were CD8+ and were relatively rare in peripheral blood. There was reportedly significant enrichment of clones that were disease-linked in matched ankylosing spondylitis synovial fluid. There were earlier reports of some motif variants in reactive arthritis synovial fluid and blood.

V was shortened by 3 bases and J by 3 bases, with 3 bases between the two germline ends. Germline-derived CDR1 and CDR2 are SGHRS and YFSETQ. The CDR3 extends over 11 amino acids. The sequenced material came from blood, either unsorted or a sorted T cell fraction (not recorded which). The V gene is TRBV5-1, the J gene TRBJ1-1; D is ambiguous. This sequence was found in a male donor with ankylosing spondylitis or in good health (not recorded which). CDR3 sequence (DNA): TGCGCCAGCAGCTCGGACACTGAAGCTTTCTTT. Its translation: CASSSDTEAFF.